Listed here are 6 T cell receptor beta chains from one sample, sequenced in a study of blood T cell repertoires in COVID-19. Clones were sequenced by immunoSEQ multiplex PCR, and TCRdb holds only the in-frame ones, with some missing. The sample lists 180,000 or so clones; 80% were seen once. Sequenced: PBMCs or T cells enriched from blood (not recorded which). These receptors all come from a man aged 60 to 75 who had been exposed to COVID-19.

The CDR3 region has the DNA TGTGCCAGCACTTCCCGTGGCGGAGCCTACGAGCAGTACTTC. It codes for CASTSRGGAYEQYF. The chain has TRBV7-2 and TRBJ2-7; D gene unclear. This CDR3 comprises 14 residues. The V and J ends lost 7 bases and 2 bases respectively, with 15 bases between them. CDR1 is SGHTA, CDR2 FQGNSA, per germline.

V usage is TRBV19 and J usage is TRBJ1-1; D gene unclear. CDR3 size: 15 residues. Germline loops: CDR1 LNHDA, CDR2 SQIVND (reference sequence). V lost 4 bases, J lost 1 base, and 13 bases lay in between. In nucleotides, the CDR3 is TGTGCCAGTAGTAACCTGGGCTCAGCGAACACTGAAGCTTTCTTT. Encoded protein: CASSNLGSANTEAFF.

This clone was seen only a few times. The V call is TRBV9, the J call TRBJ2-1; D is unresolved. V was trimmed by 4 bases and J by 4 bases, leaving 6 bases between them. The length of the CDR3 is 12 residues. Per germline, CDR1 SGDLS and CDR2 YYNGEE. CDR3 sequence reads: CASSPGYNEQFF. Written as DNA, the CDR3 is TGTGCCAGCAGCCCCGGGTACAATGAGCAGTTCTTC.

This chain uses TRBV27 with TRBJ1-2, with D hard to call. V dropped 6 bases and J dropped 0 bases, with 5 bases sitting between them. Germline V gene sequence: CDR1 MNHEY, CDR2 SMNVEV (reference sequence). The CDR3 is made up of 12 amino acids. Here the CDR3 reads CASRGANYGYTF. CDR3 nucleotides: TGTGCCAGCAGGGGAGCTAACTATGGCTACACCTTC.

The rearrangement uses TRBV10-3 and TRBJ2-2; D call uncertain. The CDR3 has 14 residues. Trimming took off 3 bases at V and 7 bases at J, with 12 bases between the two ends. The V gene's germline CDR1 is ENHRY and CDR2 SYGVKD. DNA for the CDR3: TGTGCCATCAGTGACCCACTTAGAGGCGGGGAGCTGTTTTTT. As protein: CAISDPLRGGELFF.

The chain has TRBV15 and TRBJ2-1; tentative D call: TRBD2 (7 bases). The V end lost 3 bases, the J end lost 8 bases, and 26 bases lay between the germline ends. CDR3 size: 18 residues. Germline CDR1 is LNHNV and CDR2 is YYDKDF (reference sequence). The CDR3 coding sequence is TGTGCCACCAGCAGGTACCCCGGGGGGCGGAGCGCTATTCATGAGCAGTTCTTC. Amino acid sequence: CATSRYPGGRSAIHEQFF.